A single sample is the source of the 25 T cell receptor beta chains below, sequenced in a study of cytomegalovirus exposure and HLA in healthy donors. Primers: 60 Vbeta forward and 13 Jbeta reverse. Measured with immunoSEQ multiplex PCR; TCRdb has only the in-frame clones, and not every one. The sample holds 84,000 or so clones, 79% seen once. Input material: PBMCs. The receptors stem from a man aged 25 to 40 in good health and CMV-seronegative.

The chain links TRBV6-1 to TRBJ1-5; 12 bases are shared with TRBD1. Per the germline V gene, CDR1 is MNHNS and CDR2 is SASEGT. The V and J ends lost 2 bases and 6 bases, in that order; junction bases with no gene match: 2. This CDR3 comprises 15 residues. Written as DNA, the CDR3 is TGTGCCAGCAGTGAATGGGACAGGGGGCCTCAGCCCCAGCATTTT. This sequence encodes CASSEWDRGPQPQHF.

The genes are TRBV18 and TRBJ1-1; 10 nucleotides align to TRBD1. Germline CDR1 reads KGHSH; CDR2 reads LQKENI. Trimming removed 6 bases from V and 1 base from J; junction bases left unmatched: 11. This CDR3 has 17 residues. CDR3 DNA sequence: TGTGCCAGCTCTTCAGGGACAGGGGAAGTCCGGAACACTGAAGCTTTCTTT. Its protein is CASSSGTGEVRNTEAFF.

The chain links TRBV6-5 to TRBJ2-1, with D possibly matching TRBD1 (5 bases). The germline CDR1 and CDR2 sequences are MNHEY and SVGAGI. Trimming cost V 8 bases and J 6 bases, with 17 bases left between them. This CDR3 spans 14 amino acids. The chain's CDR3 is CASSSRAYLNEQFF. CDR3 bases: TGTGCCAGCTCGTCCAGGGCTTATCTCAATGAGCAGTTCTTC.

The rearrangement joins TRBV19 to TRBJ1-1; perhaps TRBD1 as D (6 bases). This CDR3 has 12 amino acids. In germline, CDR1 is LNHDA, CDR2 SQIVND (reference sequence). Trimming removed 5 bases from V and 5 bases from J, with 9 bases in between. The DNA for the CDR3 is TGTGCCAGTAGTTACACAGGGACTGAAGCTTTCTTT. Translated: CASSYTGTEAFF.

V usage is TRBV6-5 and J usage is TRBJ1-2; D remains unclear. The V end was cut by 4 bases, the J end by 3 bases, with 12 bases between. Germline CDR1 MNHEY, CDR2 SVGAGI. The CDR3 is made up of 14 amino acids. CDR3 sequence (DNA): TGTGCCAGCAGTTCTCCCCCTTCTCACTATGGCTACACCTTC. It encodes CASSSPPSHYGYTF.

This CDR3 is CASSLSNSFYEQYF. CDR3 nucleotide sequence: TGTGCCAGCAGCTTAAGTAACAGCTTCTACGAGCAGTACTTC. The rearrangement links TRBV7-8 to TRBJ2-7; D is ambiguous. Trimming pared 2 bases from V and 3 bases from J, leaving 11 bases between. The V gene's germline CDR1 is SGHVS and CDR2 FQNEAQ. There are 14 residues in the CDR3.

The chain recombines TRBV5-1 with TRBJ1-4; 7 bases map to TRBD1. The CDR3 spans 15 residues. V gave up 2 bases and J gave up 4 bases; unmatched junction bases: 5. Germline-derived CDR1 and CDR2 are SGHRS and YFSETQ. The CDR3 sequence is CASSFMTGYNEKLFF. CDR3 nucleotide sequence: TGCGCCAGCAGCTTCATGACAGGGTATAATGAAAAACTGTTTTTT.

The chain recombines TRBV5-1 with TRBJ2-3, with a tentative D call TRBD1 (6 bases). This CDR3 has 15 residues. The germline V gene encodes CDR1 SGHRS and CDR2 YFSETQ. V was clipped by 7 bases and J by 0 bases, with 15 bases between them. The CDR3 coding sequence is TGCGCCAGCTCCCAGGGGACGGGAAGCACAGATACGCAGTATTTT. Residues: CASSQGTGSTDTQYF.

This rearrangement joins TRBV4-3 to TRBJ2-5; D gene unclear. The germline V gene has CDR1 LGHNA and CDR2 YSLEER. Deletions cut 0 bases from V and 2 bases from J, with 10 bases between. The CDR3 is 15 amino acids. The CDR3 DNA sequence: TGCGCCAGCAGCCAAGATTTGGGCCGACAAGAGACCCAGTACTTC. Protein: CASSQDLGRQETQYF.

This chain connects TRBV19 to TRBJ2-1, with 9 bases fitting TRBD1. Germline lookup yields CDR1 LNHDA and CDR2 SQIVND (reference sequence). The CDR3 contains 14 residues. The V gene end was trimmed by 4 bases and the J gene end by 3 bases; junction bases not matched to a gene: 1. CDR3 in amino acids: CASSTGQGYNEQFF. The CDR3 nucleotides read TGTGCCAGTAGTACGGGACAGGGCTACAATGAGCAGTTCTTC.

V usage is TRBV28 and J usage is TRBJ2-7; 11 positions agree with TRBD1. Trimming at V came to 6 bases and at J to 3 bases, leaving 16 bases not matched to a gene. The CDR3 runs to 18 residues. Per the germline V gene, CDR1 is MDHEN and CDR2 is SYDVKM. CDR3 region: CASRRTGQGAYLVYEQYF. The CDR3 DNA is TGTGCCAGCAGGCGCACCGGACAGGGGGCATATTTGGTCTACGAGCAGTACTTC.

This clone was recorded a few times. The gene calls are TRBV11-2 and TRBJ1-2; 7 nucleotides match TRBD1. Germline CDR1 and CDR2: SGHAT and FQNNGV. This CDR3 contains 16 residues. With V trimmed by 6 bases and J by 5 bases, 15 bases remained unmatched. This chain's CDR3 is CASSFLDGRGYYGYTF. CDR3 nucleotide sequence: TGTGCCAGCAGTTTTCTTGACGGCAGGGGGTATTATGGCTACACCTTC.

V gene TRBV7-9 combines with J gene TRBJ2-5, with D possibly being TRBD1 (5 bases). V was trimmed by 11 bases and J by 3 bases, leaving 16 bases between them. Germline CDR1 is SEHNR and CDR2 is FQNEAQ (reference sequence). This CDR3 region has 13 residues. In DNA, the CDR3 is TGTGCCGCCGCGACAGTCGCAGAAGAGACCCAGTACTTC. Residues: CAAATVAEETQYF. Full variable domain (rest looked up from reference TRBV7-9 and TRBJ2-5): DTGVSQNPRHKITKRGQNVTFRCDPISEHNRLYWYRQTLGQGPEFLTYFQNEAQLEKSRLLSDRFSAERPKGSFSTLEIQRTEQGDSAMYLCAAATVAEETQYFGPGTRLLVL.

J is TRBJ2-1 and V is TRBV27; TRBD2 matches at 13 bases. Germline CDR1 MNHEY, CDR2 SMNVEV (reference sequence). There are 15 residues in the CDR3. V shed 6 bases, J shed 5 bases, and the junction held 4 bases outside the gene matches. This CDR3 reads CASSRLAGGNNEQFF. The CDR3 DNA sequence: TGTGCCAGCAGCCGACTAGCGGGGGGAAACAATGAGCAGTTCTTC.

The gene calls are TRBV9 and TRBJ2-2, with D maybe TRBD1 (5 bases). The germline V and J ends were trimmed by 5 bases and 3 bases, with 11 bases remaining between them. Germline values: CDR1 SGDLS, CDR2 YYNGEE. This CDR3 has 14 amino acids. CDR3 coding DNA: TGTGCCAGCAGTTACCAGGGTGACACCGGGGAGCTGTTTTTT. Protein sequence: CASSYQGDTGELFF.

For the CDR3, the DNA is TGTGCCAGTAGTCCCGGCCCGACAGGATTAATGAACACTGAAGCTTTCTTT. It is translated as CASSPGPTGLMNTEAFF. The rearrangement joins TRBV19 to TRBJ1-1, with D perhaps TRBD1 (6 bases). The CDR3 is 17 amino acids. Germline lookup yields CDR1 LNHDA and CDR2 SQIVND (reference sequence). The V end lost 5 bases, the J end lost 0 bases, and 19 bases lay between the germline ends.

This clone was detected once. The DNA for the CDR3 is TGTGCCAGCAGTTTGGCCCGGGGGATCTACAATGAGCAGTTCTTC. This encodes CASSLARGIYNEQFF. The chain carries TRBV28 and TRBJ2-1, with D possibly TRBD2 on 6 matching bases. The germline V and J ends were trimmed by 3 bases and 3 bases, with 12 bases remaining between them. The germline V gene encodes CDR1 MDHEN and CDR2 SYDVKM. CDR3 length equals 15 residues.

The CDR3 DNA follows: TGCGCCAGCAGCTTACTAGCGGGGGCAGGTGAGCAGTTCTTC. It translates to CASSLLAGAGEQFF. The chain uses TRBV5-1 and TRBJ2-1; 11 bases map to TRBD2. The V segment lost 2 bases and the J segment 9 bases; nucleotides outside the gene matches: 4. This CDR3 is built from 14 residues. Germline V gene sequence: CDR1 SGHRS, CDR2 YFSETQ.

The chain is built from TRBV7-6 and TRBJ2-3; a possible D gene is TRBD2 (5 bases). The CDR3 consists of 13 residues. V was pared by 1 base and J by 5 bases, with 7 bases between. Looked up from germline, CDR1 is SGHVS and CDR2 is FNYEAQ. The CDR3 coding sequence is TGTGCCAGCAGCTTAGTGGCGGGAGATACGCAGTATTTT. It translates to CASSLVAGDTQYF.

The chain carries TRBV19 and TRBJ2-5; D might be TRBD1 (6 bases). From germline, CDR1 is LNHDA and CDR2 SQIVND (reference sequence). The CDR3 loop spans 14 amino acids. V was clipped by 5 bases and J by 2 bases, with 12 bases between them. CDR3 sequence (DNA): TGTGCCAGTAGTGTCCGGACAGATCAAGAGACCCAGTACTTC. Protein product: CASSVRTDQETQYF.

There are a few counts of this clone. The J gene is TRBJ1-1, the V gene TRBV18; TRBD1 matches 8 bases. Germline CDR1 reads KGHSH; CDR2 reads LQKENI. The ends lost 3 bases at V and 7 bases at J; junction bases unmatched: 4. The CDR3 spans 13 residues. The CDR3 DNA reads TGTGCCAGCTCACCGGTAGGACAGGGTGAAGCTTTCTTT. Protein sequence: CASSPVGQGEAFF.

V is TRBV5-1 and J is TRBJ1-4; tentative D call: TRBD1 (5 bases). The CDR3 runs 15 residues. Germline assignment: CDR1 SGHRS and CDR2 YFSETQ. The ends were cut back, 5 bases at V and 6 bases at J, with 17 bases in the middle. CDR3 coding DNA: TGCGCCAGCAGAACATCAGGGTATCAATATGAAAAACTGTTTTTT. This encodes CASRTSGYQYEKLFF.

The J gene is TRBJ2-3, the V gene TRBV25-1; 9 nucleotides match TRBD2. The junction had 1 base not matched to a gene; V was cut back by 11 bases and J by 1 base. This CDR3 comprises 12 residues. CDR1 is MGHDK, CDR2 SYGVNS, per germline. The DNA of the CDR3 is TGTGCCGGCGGGGGGGGCACAGATACGCAGTATTTT. This encodes CAGGGGTDTQYF. Supplemented by reference TRBV25-1 and TRBJ2-3, the full variable domain reads EADIYQTPRYLVIGTGKKITLECSQTMGHDKMYWYQQDPGMELHLIHYSYGVNSTEKGDLSSESTVSRIRTEHFPLTLESARPSHTSQYLCAGGGGTDTQYFGPGTRLTVL.

The chain employs TRBV14 and TRBJ2-2; 7 bases align to TRBD1. J gave up 4 bases and V 5 bases, and 10 bases lay outside the gene matches. The CDR3 totals 16 residues. Germline V CDR1 and CDR2: SGHDN, FVKESK. DNA for the CDR3: TGTGCCAGCAGCTCTCAAGGGGGCCTTGGCACCGGGGAGCTGTTTTTT. Translated: CASSSQGGLGTGELFF.

V is TRBV5-1 and J is TRBJ2-7; 9 bases are shared with TRBD1. Trimming removed 2 bases from V and 2 bases from J; junction bases left unmatched: 5. The CDR3 is 15 amino acids. Per the germline V gene, CDR1 is SGHRS and CDR2 is YFSETQ. For the CDR3, the DNA is TGCGCCAGCAGCTTAGCGGGACAGGGAACCTACGAGCAGTACTTC. Protein: CASSLAGQGTYEQYF.